This record looks at one TCR beta chain sequence and its context. This clonotype was seen repeatedly, ten times or more. Which antigen it targets is not known. Base qualities are not recorded, but no much larger clone differs from it by a single base. Graves' hyperthyroidism was defined as stable when no progression to ophthalmopathy occurred over 18 months of follow-up. Hyperthyroidism patients were newly diagnosed, had a disease duration of under 2 months, and were aged 18 to 65 years. Patients with uncontrolled infections, other autoimmune diseases, pregnancy or lactation were excluded. Clinical symptoms, serum thyroxine and TRAb, thyroid ultrasound, and orbital computed tomography formed the basis for the diagnoses. PBMCs were isolated from roughly 10 ml of fresh peripheral blood by Ficoll-Paque density gradient centrifugation. Total RNA was extracted with Trizol reagent, and quality was checked on an Agilent 2100 Bioanalyzer.

Including cysteine and phenylalanine, the CDR3 has 12 amino acids. Solely the CDR3 DNA is kept, with 36 bases framed from the first base. The junction shows trimming of 10 bases on V and 0 bases on J, plus 10 bases between the germline ends. The germline V gene supplies CDR1 SGHVS and CDR2 FQNEAQ. This entry belongs to a study of T cells in Graves' hyperthyroidism and ophthalmopathy (dated by TCRdb to about 2019). About the investigation overall: Peripheral blood was collected at initial diagnosis, before any treatment. To identify distinguishing TCR V-J signatures, a discovery cohort of about a hundred patients was used, comprising fewer than 45 with Graves' ophthalmopathy and approximately 58 with stable Graves' hyperthyroidism. Whether ophthalmopathy could be predicted prospectively was tested in an independent validation cohort made up of about 20 hyperthyroidism patients plus 17 patients who later progressed to ophthalmopathy. For training and testing, the 100 or so patients in the discovery cohort were randomly divided in a 7:3 ratio. In addition, the study compared T-cell repertoires in thyroid tissue and in blood from roughly six Graves' hyperthyroidism patients. After blood sampling, hyperthyroidism patients were treated with methimazole at a starting dose of 30 mg daily, and ophthalmopathy patients were treated with high-dose intravenous methylprednisolone. The paper reports TCR Vbeta CDR3 sequencing of about 140 peripheral blood samples: under 45 ophthalmopathy, approximately 74 hyperthyroidism and approximately 17 progressor patients. Findings and caveats that apply to the study as a whole: No statistical method was used to set the sample size in advance, and investigators knew the group allocation. Most expanded thyroid clonotypes (frequency above 0.001) were also detected in blood, a finding suggesting that blood repertoires may reflect thyroid immune responses. In validation, progression to ophthalmopathy was predicted by the model with nearly 71% sensitivity and 72% to 85% specificity, a median of approximately 6.5 months before onset. Ophthalmopathy was separated from stable hyperthyroidism by a 13 V-J signature model, with around 90% sensitivity and about 84% specificity obtained in cross-validation and 80%/75% obtained in testing.

Amplification of TCR beta CDR3 regions was carried out from RNA transcripts. For the first round of RT-PCR on the TCR CDR3, the HTBI primer set was used together with the Qiagen OneStep RT-PCR kit. A second multiplex PCR round built the libraries, followed by size selection and purification. Libraries were sequenced paired-end with 100 bp reads on an Illumina HiSeq2000. The published analysis was carried out like this. SOAPnuke was used to process the raw data, throwing out any read that contained adapters or uncalled bases, had a mean Phred below 15, or lacked an exact constant-primer or identifier match. High-quality paired reads were merged with COPE v1.2.5, and unique nucleotide sequences were defined as clonotypes. Clonotypes were aligned to IMGT TRBV, TRBD and TRBJ reference segments using MiTCR v1.1. Only V-J combinations with frequency above 0.0001, covering approximately 99% of repertoires, were analysed. The TCS score was defined as F50 (clonal expansion) divided by E x V (chaos), with BLOSUM62-based TCRdist calculated between CDR3 peptides within each V-J. Welch's t-statistics and random forest reduced 500 to 550 V-J features to roughly 13, which were used in a naive Bayes classifier (R e1071). The Morisita-Horn index was used to measure how similar the thyroid and blood repertoires were. TCRdb took the public reads, trimmed them with fastp at Q25, ran MiXCR for clone calling and kept in-frame beta chains. One record per CDR3 amino acid sequence lists the most common genes and DNA. In this record, the V and J calls reflect TCRdb's handling and not the investigators' own analysis. Here the sample has about 840,000 distinct CDR3 sequences; roughly 40% occur a single time. The ten largest clones capture approximately 10% of the sample.

Sequencing was carried out using blood. The sequence was collected from a man between 18 and 29 years old with Graves' hyperthyroidism. This chain is built from TRBV7-8 and TRBJ2-7; there is no confident call for the D gene. The sequenced DNA: TGTGCCACCTGGACGGACTCCTACGAGCAGTACTTC. The translation is CATWTDSYEQYF.